Below, 12 T cell receptor beta chains from the same sample are listed, as sequenced in a study of regulatory T cells in long-lasting Graves disease (TCRdb year 2021). Library construction relied on multiplex PCR. The sample was run on an Illumina HiSeq 4000. To build TCR beta libraries, CDR3 regions were amplified by Arm-PCR using iRepertoire HTBI primers. TCRdb applied fastp at Q25 and MiXCR to the public reads, then kept only in-frame beta chains. Here each entry gathers all rows of one CDR3 protein and keeps the most common genes and DNA. The sample table holds hundreds of thousands of distinct CDR3 sequences, of which approximately 15% were seen once. The top ten constitute roughly 30% of the sample. Interpreted using the paper, the time point label stands for: newly diagnosed GD, antithyroid drugs for less than 3 months. For both TCR sequencing and RNA sequencing, RNA was extracted from PBMCs using TRIzol.

The same data also went into a second study, on T cells in Graves' hyperthyroidism and ophthalmopathy.

The specimen comprised peripheral blood mononuclear cells (PBMCs), sampled at new diagnosis, from a patient treated with antithyroid drugs. These receptors all come from a man aged 35 to 55 with Graves disease. Donor details come from another sample of the same person, matched by shared clones.

At least ten counts were recorded for this clonotype. The genes are TRBV4-1 and TRBJ1-1; the D gene is possibly TRBD1 (6 bases). CDR3 length equals 16 residues. The germline V gene has CDR1 MGHRA and CDR2 YSYEKL. Between the trimmed V and J ends, which lost 2 bases and 2 bases, there was a span of 15 bases. The CDR3 loop reads CASSQYPDRLNTEAFF. In nucleotides, the CDR3 is TGCGCCAGCAGCCAATACCCGGACAGACTAAACACTGAAGCTTTCTTT.

At least ten counts were recorded for this clonotype. V and J are TRBV2 and TRBJ2-3; TRBD1 agrees at 7 bases. Germline CDR1 SNHLY, CDR2 FYNNEI. Trimming cost V 8 bases and J 7 bases; bases outside gene matches: 12. CDR3 length: 14 residues. Here the CDR3 DNA reads TGTGCCAGCGAAACTCAGGGGGTCGGAAATACGCAGTATTTT. Its translation is CASETQGVGNTQYF. Full variable domain (remainder filled in from reference TRBV2 and TRBJ2-3): EPEVTQTPSHQVTQMGQEVILRCVPISNHLYFYWYRQILGQKVEFLVSFYNNEISEKSEIFDDQFSVERPDGSNFTLKIRSTKLEDSAMYFCASETQGVGNTQYFGPGTRLTVL.

The chain is built from TRBV3-2 and TRBJ1-3; the D call in the table, TRBD1, was not verified against the DNA. TRBV3-2 is given as a pseudogene. The CDR3 is made up of 16 amino acids. In nucleotides, the CDR3 is TGTGCCAGCAGACCCGGGACAAGCTACTCTGGAAACACCATATATTTT. Its translation is CASRPGTSYSGNTIYF.

To note about this clonotype: With a much larger clone just one base away, this may be a read error. This chain uses TRBV2 with TRBJ2-4; no reliable D call. Germline V CDR1 and CDR2: SNHLY, FYNNEI. There are 9 residues in the CDR3. Trimming took off 8 bases at V and 12 bases at J, with 8 bases between the two ends. Here the CDR3 DNA reads TGTGCCAGCGGCAGCAGTCAGTACTTC. Encoded protein: CASGSSQYF.

This clonotype was recorded many times. The V call is TRBV5-1, the J call TRBJ1-1; TRBD1 is a possible D gene (5 bases). From germline, CDR1 is SGHRS and CDR2 YFSETQ. The CDR3 is 14 residues long. V dropped 7 bases and J dropped 2 bases, with 15 bases sitting between them. CDR3 amino acids: CASGRGLPNTEAFF. The CDR3 nucleotides read TGCGCCAGCGGGCGGGGACTCCCTAACACTGAAGCTTTCTTT.

This clonotype was found once. This chain uses TRBV27 with TRBJ2-7; D unclear. This CDR3 is built from 13 residues. Trimming took 5 bases from V and 5 from J, leaving 13 bases between them. Germline V gene data show CDR1 as MNHEY and CDR2 as SMNVEV (reference sequence). The CDR3 bases are TGTGCCAGCAGTCCCGCCCACCCGAACGAGCAGTACTTC. It encodes CASSPAHPNEQYF.

This clonotype was detected many times. The chain couples TRBV3-1 to TRBJ2-3; possibly TRBD1 for D (6 bases). This CDR3 has 14 amino acids. The V gene's germline CDR1 is LGHDT and CDR2 YNNKEL (reference sequence). Trimming took 4 bases from V and 4 from J, leaving 12 bases between them. CDR3 sequence: CASSLDSKPDTQYF. The CDR3 bases are TGTGCCAGCAGCCTGGACAGCAAACCAGATACGCAGTATTTT.

This clonotype was observed many times. The gene calls are TRBV9 and TRBJ2-2, with D uncertain. The CDR3 spans 15 residues. V was clipped by 4 bases and J by 3 bases, with 13 bases between them. Germline assignment: CDR1 SGDLS and CDR2 YYNGEE. CDR3 sequence (DNA): TGTGCCAGCAGCCCCTCCGGCTGGGACACCGGGGAGCTGTTTTTT. Protein sequence: CASSPSGWDTGELFF.

This chain joins TRBV6-1 and TRBJ2-3; tentatively, D is TRBD1 (6 bases). CDR1 MNHNS and CDR2 SASEGT come from the germline V gene. With 4 bases removed from V and 0 bases from J, the gap between germline ends came to 11 bases. This CDR3 is 15 amino acids long. CDR3 region: CASSGTATSTDTQYF. In nucleotides, the CDR3 is TGTGCCAGCAGTGGGACAGCCACTAGCACAGATACGCAGTATTTT.

This clonotype was observed a handful of times. This chain joins TRBV20-1 and TRBJ2-1, with D possibly matching TRBD2 (5 bases). V was cut by 4 bases and J by 0 bases, with 10 bases left in between. Germline CDR1 reads DFQATT; CDR2 reads SNEGSKA (reference sequence). CDR3 length: 14 residues. CDR3 sequence: CSAKDWVSYNEQFF. For the CDR3, the DNA is TGCAGTGCTAAGGACTGGGTCTCCTACAATGAGCAGTTCTTC.

As for this clonotype: Just one base apart from a much larger clone, this may be a read error. The rearrangement links TRBV12-3 or TRBV12-4 to TRBJ1-3; D gene ambiguous. The CDR3 is made up of 13 amino acids. This CDR3 reads CATIGLDGSTIYF. The CDR3 coding sequence is TGTGCCACCATAGGACTCGACGGAAGCACCATATATTTT.

This clonotype was seen ten or more times. The genes are TRBV30 and TRBJ1-1, with D unclear. Per the germline V gene, CDR1 is GTSNPN and CDR2 is SVGIG (reference sequence). CDR3 length equals 13 residues. Trimming shortened V by 0 bases and J by 4 bases, and 9 bases separated the two germline ends. The CDR3 nucleotides are TGTGCCTGGAGTGTTGGGGTGCGCACTGAAGCTTTCTTT. Amino acid sequence: CAWSVGVRTEAFF.